These 10 T cell receptor beta chains originate from one sample sequenced in a study of cytomegalovirus exposure and HLA in healthy donors (TCRdb year 2017). The library was made by the immunoSEQ multiplex PCR assay. TCRdb obtained this table from immuneACCESS and retained in-frame rearrangements with V and J assigned. These tables miss some clones; where compared with another copy, unresolved V genes account for less than half of the shortfall, and the remainder is unexplained. Recorded for this sample are around 60,000 clones; about 94% of them occurred a single time. The leading ten clones occupy about 4.3% of the sample. The sequencing sample was made of PBMCs. These receptors were obtained from a man in his late teens or twenties in good health and CMV-seropositive.

This clone was seen only a few times. The chain has TRBV9 and TRBJ2-2, with 7 bases lining up with TRBD1. The CDR3 runs 18 residues. The germline gives CDR1 SGDLS, CDR2 YYNGEE. V trimming: 0 bases; J trimming: 3 bases; junction bases outside the gene matches: 11. The CDR3 loop reads CASSVDNRDSPYTGELFF. For the CDR3, the DNA is TGTGCCAGCAGCGTAGATAATCGGGACAGCCCCTACACCGGGGAGCTGTTTTTT.

The chain is built from TRBV13 and TRBJ1-2; 8 nucleotides match TRBD1. CDR3 length: 14 amino acids. The J segment lost 0 bases and the V segment lost 5 bases, leaving 2 bases of the junction unmatched. Germline V gene sequence: CDR1 PRHDT, CDR2 FYEKMQ (reference sequence). The CDR3 reads CASSRQGTNYGYTF. The CDR3 nucleotides read TGTGCCAGCAGCCGACAGGGGACTAACTATGGCTACACCTTC.

The J gene is TRBJ2-7, the V gene TRBV19; 9 positions agree with TRBD1. CDR1 is LNHDA and CDR2 is SQIVND in the germline V gene (reference sequence). This CDR3 has 14 amino acids. The ends lost 4 bases at V and 3 bases at J; junction bases unmatched: 4. CDR3 loop: CASSRATGGYEQYF. As DNA, the CDR3 is TGTGCCAGTAGTAGGGCGACAGGGGGCTACGAGCAGTACTTC.

This chain uses TRBV27 with TRBJ2-7; D remains ambiguous. The CDR3 consists of 13 residues. V shed 6 bases and J shed 1 base, with 10 bases lying between them. CDR1 and CDR2 (germline): MNHEY, SMNVEV (reference sequence). CDR3 sequence (DNA): TGTGCCAGCAGCCAAAGCAATTCCTACGAGCAGTACTTC. Translation gives CASSQSNSYEQYF.

This rearrangement joins TRBV9 to TRBJ2-7, with D perhaps TRBD1 (5 bases). Trimming left V 0 bases short and J 3 bases short, with 10 bases between. The CDR3 spans 14 residues. Germline CDR1 SGDLS, CDR2 YYNGEE. The CDR3 region is CASSVDSDNYEQYF. CDR3 sequence (DNA): TGTGCCAGCAGCGTAGACTCGGACAACTACGAGCAGTACTTC.

The J gene is TRBJ1-4, the V gene TRBV27; 9 positions agree with TRBD1. This CDR3 is 14 amino acids long. The J segment lost 8 bases and the V segment lost 5 bases, leaving 6 bases of the junction unmatched. CDR1 MNHEY and CDR2 SMNVEV come from the germline V gene (reference sequence). Here the CDR3 DNA reads TGTGCCAGCAGTACGGGACAGGGTAACGAAAAACTGTTTTTT. Amino acid sequence: CASSTGQGNEKLFF.

The chain joins TRBV4-1 to TRBJ1-1; D remains ambiguous. The CDR3 is 15 amino acids. Trimming cost V 0 bases and J 0 bases, with 8 bases left between them. From germline, CDR1 is MGHRA and CDR2 YSYEKL. The CDR3 sequence is CASSQDTAVNTEAFF. CDR3 bases: TGCGCCAGCAGCCAAGACACAGCCGTGAACACTGAAGCTTTCTTT.

V and J are TRBV6-5 and TRBJ2-5; D is unclear. The CDR3 consists of 13 residues. Deletions cut 6 bases from V and 0 bases from J, with 8 bases between. Germline V CDR1 and CDR2: MNHEY, SVGAGI. CDR3 coding DNA: TGTGCCAGCAGCCGTCTGTACCAAGAGACCCAGTACTTC. Its translation is CASSRLYQETQYF.

This chain uses TRBV11-3 with TRBJ1-2; no definite D call. This CDR3 contains 17 residues. Germline V gene lookup returns CDR1 SGHNT and CDR2 YENEEA. V lost 5 bases to trimming and J lost 4 bases, with 23 bases between them. The CDR3 protein is CASSKRGSGTPSYGYTF. The CDR3 DNA sequence: TGTGCCAGCAGCAAAAGAGGGTCCGGTACGCCAAGCTATGGCTACACCTTC.

Worth noting for this clone: The junction and the germline gene differ at one end; a read error may be behind it. V gene TRBV18 combines with J gene TRBJ2-5; TRBD2 is a possible D gene (5 bases). The CDR3 totals 17 residues. Germline CDR1 and CDR2: KGHSH and LQKENI. CDR3 amino acids: CASSSPGIIDTGETQYF. The CDR3 DNA sequence: TGTGCCAGCTCATCACCTGGGATAATAGATACGGGGGAGACCCAGTACTTC.